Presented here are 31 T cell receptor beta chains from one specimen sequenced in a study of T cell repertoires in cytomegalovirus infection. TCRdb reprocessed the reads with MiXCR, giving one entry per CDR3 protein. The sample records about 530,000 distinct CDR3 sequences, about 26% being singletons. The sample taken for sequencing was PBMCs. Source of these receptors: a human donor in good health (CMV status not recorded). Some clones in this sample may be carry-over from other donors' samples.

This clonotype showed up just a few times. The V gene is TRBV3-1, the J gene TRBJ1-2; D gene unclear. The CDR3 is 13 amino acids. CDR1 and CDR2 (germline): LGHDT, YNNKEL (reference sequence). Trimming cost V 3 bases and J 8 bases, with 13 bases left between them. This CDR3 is CASSHFVKGGYTF. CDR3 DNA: TGTGCCAGCAGCCACTTCGTAAAGGGCGGCTACACCTTC.

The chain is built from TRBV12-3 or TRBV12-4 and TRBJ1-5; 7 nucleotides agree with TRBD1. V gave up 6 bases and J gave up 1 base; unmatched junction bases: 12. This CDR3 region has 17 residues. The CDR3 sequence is CASSRRTGVKSNQPQHF. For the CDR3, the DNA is TGTGCCAGCAGCCGCCGTACAGGGGTTAAGAGCAATCAGCCCCAGCATTTT.

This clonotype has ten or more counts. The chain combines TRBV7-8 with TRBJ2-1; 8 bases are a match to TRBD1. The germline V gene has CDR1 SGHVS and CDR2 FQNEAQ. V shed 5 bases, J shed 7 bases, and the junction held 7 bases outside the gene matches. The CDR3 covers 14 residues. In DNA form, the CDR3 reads TGTGCCAGCAGCACCTGGACAGGGACGAATGAGCAGTTCTTC. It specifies CASSTWTGTNEQFF.

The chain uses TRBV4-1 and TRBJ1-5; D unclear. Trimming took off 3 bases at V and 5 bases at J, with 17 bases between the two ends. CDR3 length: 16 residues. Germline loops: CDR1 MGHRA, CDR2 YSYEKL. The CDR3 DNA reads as TGCGCCAGCAGCCAGACCGGGTCGGGAGGTTATCAGCCCCAGCATTTT. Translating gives CASSQTGSGGYQPQHF.

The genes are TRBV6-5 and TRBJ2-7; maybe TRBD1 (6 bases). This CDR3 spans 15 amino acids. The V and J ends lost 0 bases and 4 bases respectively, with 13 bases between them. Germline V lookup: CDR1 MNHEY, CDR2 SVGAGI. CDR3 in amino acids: CASSYSKGTPYEQYF. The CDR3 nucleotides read TGTGCCAGCAGTTACTCGAAAGGGACACCTTACGAGCAGTACTTC.

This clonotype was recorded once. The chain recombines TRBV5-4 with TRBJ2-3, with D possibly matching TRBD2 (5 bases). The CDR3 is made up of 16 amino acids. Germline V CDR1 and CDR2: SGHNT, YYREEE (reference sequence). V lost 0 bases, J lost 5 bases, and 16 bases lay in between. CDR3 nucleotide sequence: TGTGCCAGCAGCTTGGGGGGAGAGGGAGCTGTAGATACGCAGTATTTT. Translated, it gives CASSLGGEGAVDTQYF.

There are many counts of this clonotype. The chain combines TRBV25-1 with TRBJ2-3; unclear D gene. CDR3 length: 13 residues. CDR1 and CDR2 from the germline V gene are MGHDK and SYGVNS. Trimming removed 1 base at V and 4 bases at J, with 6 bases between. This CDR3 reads CASSESGPDTQYF. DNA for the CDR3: TGTGCCAGCAGTGAATCGGGTCCAGATACGCAGTATTTT.

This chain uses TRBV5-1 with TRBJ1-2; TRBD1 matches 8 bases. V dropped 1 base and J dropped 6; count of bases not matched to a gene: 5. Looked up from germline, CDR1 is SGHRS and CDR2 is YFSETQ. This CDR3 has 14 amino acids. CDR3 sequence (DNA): TGCGCCAGCAGCTTGATGACAGGGGAGGATGGCTACACCTTC. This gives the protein CASSLMTGEDGYTF.

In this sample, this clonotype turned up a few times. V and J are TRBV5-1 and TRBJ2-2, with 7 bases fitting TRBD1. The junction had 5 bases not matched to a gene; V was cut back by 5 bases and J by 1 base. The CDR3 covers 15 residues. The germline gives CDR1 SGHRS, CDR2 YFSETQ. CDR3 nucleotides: TGCGCCAGCAGGAGGGGGCTTCTGAACACCGGGGAGCTGTTTTTT. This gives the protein CASRRGLLNTGELFF.

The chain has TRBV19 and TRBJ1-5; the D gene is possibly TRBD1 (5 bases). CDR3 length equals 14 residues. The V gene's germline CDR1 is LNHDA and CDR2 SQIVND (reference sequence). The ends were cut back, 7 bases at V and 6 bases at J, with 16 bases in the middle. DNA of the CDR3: TGTGCCAGTATCCAGGAGGGACCCGGTCAGCCCCAGCATTTT. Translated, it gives CASIQEGPGQPQHF.

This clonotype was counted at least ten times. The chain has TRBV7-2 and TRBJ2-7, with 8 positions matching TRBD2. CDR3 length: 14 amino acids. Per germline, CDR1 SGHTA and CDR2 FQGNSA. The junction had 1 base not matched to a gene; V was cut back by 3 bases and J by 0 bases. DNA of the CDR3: TGTGCCAGCAGCTTTAGCGGGACCTCCTACGAGCAGTACTTC. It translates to CASSFSGTSYEQYF.

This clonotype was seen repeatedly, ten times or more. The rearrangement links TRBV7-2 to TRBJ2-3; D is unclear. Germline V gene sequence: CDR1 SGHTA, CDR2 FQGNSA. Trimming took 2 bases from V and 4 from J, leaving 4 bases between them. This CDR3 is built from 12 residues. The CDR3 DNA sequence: TGTGCCAGCAGCTTAAGTTCAGATACGCAGTATTTT. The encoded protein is CASSLSSDTQYF. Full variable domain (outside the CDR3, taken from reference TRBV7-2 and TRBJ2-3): GAGVSQSPSNKVTEKGKDVELRCDPISGHTALYWYRQSLGQGLEFLIYFQGNSAPDKSGLPSDRFSAERTGGSVSTLTIQRTQQEDSAVYLCASSLSSDTQYFGPGTRLTVL.

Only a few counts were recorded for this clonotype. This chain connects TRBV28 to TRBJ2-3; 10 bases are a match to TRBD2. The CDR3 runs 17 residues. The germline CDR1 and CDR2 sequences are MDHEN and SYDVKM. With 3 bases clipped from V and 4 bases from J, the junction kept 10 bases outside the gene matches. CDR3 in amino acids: CASSLHLAGVNADTQYF. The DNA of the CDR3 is TGTGCCAGCAGTTTGCACCTAGCGGGAGTGAATGCAGATACGCAGTATTTT.

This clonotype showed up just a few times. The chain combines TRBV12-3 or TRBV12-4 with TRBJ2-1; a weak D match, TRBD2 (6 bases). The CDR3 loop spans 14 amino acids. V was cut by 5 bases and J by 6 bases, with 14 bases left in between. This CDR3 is CASSQTSRPNEQFF. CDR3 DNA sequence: TGTGCCAGCAGTCAAACTAGCAGACCCAATGAGCAGTTCTTC.

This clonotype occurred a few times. The CDR3 here is CASSSVYMGTSYNEQFF. CDR3 nucleotides: TGTGCCAGCAGTTCCGTATATATGGGGACATCCTACAATGAGCAGTTCTTC. The chain joins TRBV28 to TRBJ2-1, with D possibly TRBD1 on 6 matching bases. CDR1 MDHEN and CDR2 SYDVKM come from the germline V gene. The CDR3 has 17 residues. V lost 4 bases to trimming and J lost 1 base, with 17 bases between them.

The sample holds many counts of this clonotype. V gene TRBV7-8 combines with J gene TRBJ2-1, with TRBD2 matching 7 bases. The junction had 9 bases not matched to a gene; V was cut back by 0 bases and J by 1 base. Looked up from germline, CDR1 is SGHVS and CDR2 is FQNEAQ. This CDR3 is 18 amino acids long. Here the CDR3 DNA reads TGTGCCAGCAGCTTAGCGCGAGTGAGTAGCGGGTCCTACAATGAGCAGTTCTTC. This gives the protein CASSLARVSSGSYNEQFF.

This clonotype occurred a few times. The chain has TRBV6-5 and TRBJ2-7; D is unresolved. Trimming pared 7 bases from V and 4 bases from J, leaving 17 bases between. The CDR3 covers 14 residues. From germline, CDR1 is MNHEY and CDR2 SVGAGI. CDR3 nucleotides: TGTGCCAGCACCAAGGACGGAGCTCCGTACGAGCAGTACGTC. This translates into CASTKDGAPYEQYV.

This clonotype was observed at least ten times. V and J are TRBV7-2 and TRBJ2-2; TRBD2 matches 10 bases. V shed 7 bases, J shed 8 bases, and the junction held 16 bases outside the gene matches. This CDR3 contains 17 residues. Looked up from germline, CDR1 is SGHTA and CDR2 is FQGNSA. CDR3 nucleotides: TGTGCCAGCACCATCTCGGAAGCGGGAGGGTCTCGGGGGGAGCTGTTTTTT. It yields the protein CASTISEAGGSRGELFF.

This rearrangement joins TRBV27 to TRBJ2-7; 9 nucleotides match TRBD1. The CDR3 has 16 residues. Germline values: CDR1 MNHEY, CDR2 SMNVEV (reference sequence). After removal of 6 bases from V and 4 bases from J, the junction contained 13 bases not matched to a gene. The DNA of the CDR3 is TGTGCCAGCAGCCGGGACAGGGCCATATCGGGGTACGAGCAGTACTTC. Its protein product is CASSRDRAISGYEQYF.

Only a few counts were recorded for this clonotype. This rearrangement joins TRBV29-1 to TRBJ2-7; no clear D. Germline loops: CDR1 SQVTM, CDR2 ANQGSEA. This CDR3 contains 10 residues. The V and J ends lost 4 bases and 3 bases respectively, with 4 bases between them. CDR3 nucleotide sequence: TGCAGCGTTGCGAACTACGAGCAGTACTTC. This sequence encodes CSVANYEQYF.

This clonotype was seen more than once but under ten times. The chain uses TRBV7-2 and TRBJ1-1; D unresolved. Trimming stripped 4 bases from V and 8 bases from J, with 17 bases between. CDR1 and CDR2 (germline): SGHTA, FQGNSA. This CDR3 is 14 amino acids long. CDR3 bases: TGTGCCAGCAGCTCCCCGGCGGGGAAATTCGAAGCTTTCTTT. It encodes CASSSPAGKFEAFF.

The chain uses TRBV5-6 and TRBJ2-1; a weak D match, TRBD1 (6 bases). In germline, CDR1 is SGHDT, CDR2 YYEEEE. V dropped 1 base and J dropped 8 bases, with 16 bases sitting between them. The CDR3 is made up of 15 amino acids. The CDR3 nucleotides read TGTGCCAGCAGCTTGTTTGGGGGCGCGGGCGATGAGCAGTTCTTC. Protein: CASSLFGGAGDEQFF.

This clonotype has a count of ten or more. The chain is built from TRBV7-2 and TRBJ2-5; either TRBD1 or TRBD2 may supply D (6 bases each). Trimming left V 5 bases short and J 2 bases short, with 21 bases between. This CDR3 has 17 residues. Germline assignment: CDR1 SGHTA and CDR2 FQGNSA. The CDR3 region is CASSPTRPGASQETQYF. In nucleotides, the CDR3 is TGTGCCAGCAGCCCCACTCGCCCGGGGGCCAGTCAAGAGACCCAGTACTTC.

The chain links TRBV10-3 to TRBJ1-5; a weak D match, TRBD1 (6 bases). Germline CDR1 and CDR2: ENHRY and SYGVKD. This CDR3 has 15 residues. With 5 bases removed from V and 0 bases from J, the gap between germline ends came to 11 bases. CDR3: CAISSGTNSNQPQHF. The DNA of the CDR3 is TGTGCCATCAGTTCCGGGACAAATAGCAATCAGCCCCAGCATTTT.

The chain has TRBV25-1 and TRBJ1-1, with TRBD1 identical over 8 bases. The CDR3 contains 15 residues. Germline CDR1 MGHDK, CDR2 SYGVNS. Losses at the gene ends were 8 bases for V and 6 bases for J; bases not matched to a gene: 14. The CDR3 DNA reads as TGTGCCAGCTCTCCCAGGGGGCTATCACTGGCTGAAGCTTTCTTT. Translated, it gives CASSPRGLSLAEAFF.

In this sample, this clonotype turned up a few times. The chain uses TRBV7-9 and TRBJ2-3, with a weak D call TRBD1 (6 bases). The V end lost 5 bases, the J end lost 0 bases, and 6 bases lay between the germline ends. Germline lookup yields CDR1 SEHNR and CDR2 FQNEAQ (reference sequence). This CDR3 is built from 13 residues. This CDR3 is CASSGQSTDTQYF. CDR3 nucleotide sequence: TGTGCCAGCAGCGGACAGAGCACAGATACGCAGTATTTT. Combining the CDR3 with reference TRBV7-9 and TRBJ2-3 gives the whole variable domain DTGVSQNPRHKITKRGQNVTFRCDPISEHNRLYWYRQTLGQGPEFLTYFQNEAQLEKSRLLSDRFSAERPKGSFSTLEIQRTEQGDSAMYLCASSGQSTDTQYFGPGTRLTVL.

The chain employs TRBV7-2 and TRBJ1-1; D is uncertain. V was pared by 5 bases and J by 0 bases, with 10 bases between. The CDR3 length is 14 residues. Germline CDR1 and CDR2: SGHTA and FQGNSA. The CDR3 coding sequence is TGTGCCAGCAGCCGAGACAACCTGAACACTGAAGCTTTCTTT. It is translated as CASSRDNLNTEAFF.

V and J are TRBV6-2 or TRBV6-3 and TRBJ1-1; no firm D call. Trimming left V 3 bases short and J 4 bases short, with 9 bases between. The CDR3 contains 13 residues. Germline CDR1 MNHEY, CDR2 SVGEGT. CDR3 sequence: CASSYQWGTEAFF. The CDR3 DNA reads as TGTGCCAGCAGTTATCAGTGGGGCACTGAAGCTTTCTTT.

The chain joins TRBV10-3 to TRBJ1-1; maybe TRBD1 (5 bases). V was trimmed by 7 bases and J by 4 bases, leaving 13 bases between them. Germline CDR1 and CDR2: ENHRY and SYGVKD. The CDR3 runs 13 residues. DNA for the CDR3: TGTGCCATCATCGGGGCGGAGGGCACTGAAGCTTTCTTT. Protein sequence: CAIIGAEGTEAFF.

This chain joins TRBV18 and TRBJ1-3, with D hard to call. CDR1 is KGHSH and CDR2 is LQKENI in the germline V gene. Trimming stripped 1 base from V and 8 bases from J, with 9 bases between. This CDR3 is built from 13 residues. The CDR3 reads CASSPLKGDTIYF. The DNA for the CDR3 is TGTGCCAGCTCACCACTGAAGGGTGACACCATATATTTT.

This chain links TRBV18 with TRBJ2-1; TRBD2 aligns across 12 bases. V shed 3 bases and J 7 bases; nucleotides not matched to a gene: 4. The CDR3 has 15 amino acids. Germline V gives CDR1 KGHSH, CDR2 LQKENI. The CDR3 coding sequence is TGTGCCAGCTCACCCTCGACTAGCGGGAGTAATGAGCAGTTCTTC. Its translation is CASSPSTSGSNEQFF.